This T cell receptor beta chain was recorded in a study of cytomegalovirus exposure and HLA in healthy donors. The PCR employed 60 Vbeta primers together with 13 Jbeta primers. The assay was immunoSEQ multiplex PCR, and TCRdb's table has in-frame clones only and misses some. The sample shows over 100,000 clones, roughly three quarters of them seen only once. This clone was counted only a few times. What it binds is not known. The germline gives CDR1 LNHDA, CDR2 SQIVND (reference sequence). Trimming removed 5 bases at V and 1 base at J, with 11 bases between. This CDR3 has 14 amino acids. Regarding the study as a whole: A later analysis reportedly found that, within productive TCRs, an Asian-associated ancestry cluster had fewer N-insertions than the mean observed across the roughly 700 donors. Common viral pathogens seemed, in a later analysis, to connect with several of the most significant clusters. After further analysis at a later stage, under 20,000 TCR beta sequences were associated with HLA alleles at 0.05 false discovery rate. As confirmed in vitro, three CMV-associated chains were specific for CMV antigens.

The chain is built from TRBV19 and TRBJ1-1; D not certain. The origin of this receptor is a male donor in good health and CMV-seronegative. Specimen: PBMCs. The CDR3 protein is CASSPQISNTEAFF. The CDR3 DNA reads TGTGCCAGTAGTCCACAGATTTCGAACACTGAAGCTTTCTTT.